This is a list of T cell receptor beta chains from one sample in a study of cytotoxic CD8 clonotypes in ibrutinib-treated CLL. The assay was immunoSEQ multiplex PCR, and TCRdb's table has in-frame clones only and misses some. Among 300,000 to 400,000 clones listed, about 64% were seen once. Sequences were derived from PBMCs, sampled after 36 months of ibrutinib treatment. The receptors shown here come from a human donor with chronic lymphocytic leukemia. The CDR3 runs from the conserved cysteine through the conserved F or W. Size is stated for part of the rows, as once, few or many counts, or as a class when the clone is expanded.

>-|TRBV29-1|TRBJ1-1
CSVVDGAGTEAFF
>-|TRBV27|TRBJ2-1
CASRDFGGGEQFF
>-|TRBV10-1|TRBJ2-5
CASSESVSSGQETQYF
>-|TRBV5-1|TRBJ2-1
CASSPTGTGIREGFF
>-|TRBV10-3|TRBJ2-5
CAISQGQGQETQYF
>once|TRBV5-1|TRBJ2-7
CASSSSRDEQYF
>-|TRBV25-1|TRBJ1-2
CASSPQGWVYGYTF
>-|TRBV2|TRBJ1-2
CARKDYRGTGGYTF
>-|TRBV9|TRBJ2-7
CASSVESGDYEQYF
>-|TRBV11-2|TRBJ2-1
CASGGLAGGLEQFF
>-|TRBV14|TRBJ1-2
CASSQGATPGTYGYTF
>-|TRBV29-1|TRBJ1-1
CSVGGRLNTEAFF
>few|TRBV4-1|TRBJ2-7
CASSQDWGQGAGEQYF
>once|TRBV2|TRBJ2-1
CASSEWREGRNEQFF
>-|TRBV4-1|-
CASSQFLPGRGTYEQYF
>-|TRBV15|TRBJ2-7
CATSTSTGQMYEQYF
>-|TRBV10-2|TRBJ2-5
CASSESTLAGGPRETQYF
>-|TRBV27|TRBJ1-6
CASSLVHLRDSPLHF
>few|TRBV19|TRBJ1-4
CATTAQGGEKLFF
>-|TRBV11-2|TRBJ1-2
CASSFAGLNGYTF
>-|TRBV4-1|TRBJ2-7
CASSQDGAGYEQYF
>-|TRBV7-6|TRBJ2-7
CASSLVAGGASYEQYF
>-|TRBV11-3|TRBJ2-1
CASSLPRSGWGGEQFF
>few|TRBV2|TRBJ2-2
CASRNRGNTGELFF
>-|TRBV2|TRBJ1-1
CASRGWAEAFF
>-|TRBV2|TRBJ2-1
CASSEFRGNEQFF
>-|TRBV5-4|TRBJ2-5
CASSKGGGTQETQYF
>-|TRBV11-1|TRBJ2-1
CASSLVQGAYNEQFF
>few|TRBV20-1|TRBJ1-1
CSARRGQAAFF
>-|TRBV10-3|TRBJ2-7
CAIRDGQVSPMFNF
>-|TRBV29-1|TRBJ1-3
CSVRVSGNTIYF
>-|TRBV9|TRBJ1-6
CASSGAGDSYNSPLHF
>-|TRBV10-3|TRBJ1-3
CAIRGTDGNTIYF
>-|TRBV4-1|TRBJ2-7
CASSLRAGAGYEQYF
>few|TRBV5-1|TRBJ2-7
CASSPTGEDYEQYF
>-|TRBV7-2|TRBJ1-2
CASPGEGYGYTF
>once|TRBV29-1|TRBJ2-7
CSVGSPDFGQYF
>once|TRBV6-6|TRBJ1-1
CASRQGTAEAFF
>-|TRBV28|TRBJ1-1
CASSERGGLAFF
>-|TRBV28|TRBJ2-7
CASISPRVWASGLGGSEQYF
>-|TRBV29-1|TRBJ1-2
CSVDYGYTF
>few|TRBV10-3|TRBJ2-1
CAISGLAASSYNEQFF
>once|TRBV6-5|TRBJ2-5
CASSYLGGAPEKTQYF
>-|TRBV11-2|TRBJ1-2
CASSRTGVGANYGYTF
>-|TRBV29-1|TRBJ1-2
CSVEERRTGGFGYTF
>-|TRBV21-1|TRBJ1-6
CASSKGPPRLVSPLHF
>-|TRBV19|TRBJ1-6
CASSASDRGNSPLHF
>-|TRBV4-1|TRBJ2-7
CASSVGTELSRRLYF
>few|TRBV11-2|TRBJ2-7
CASSLATFGQLGVYEQYF
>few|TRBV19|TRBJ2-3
CASSIIPYGDTQYF
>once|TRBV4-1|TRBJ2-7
CASSPLWGASSYEQYF
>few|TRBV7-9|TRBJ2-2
CASSLTGLTGELFF
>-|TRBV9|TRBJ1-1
CASSVDQENTEAFF